Presented here are 12 T cell receptor beta chains from one specimen sequenced in a study of blood T cell repertoires in COVID-19. TCRdb's table, derived via immunoSEQ multiplex PCR, lists solely in-frame clones and lacks some. The table has about 200,000 clones, approximately 86% seen once. The sample taken for sequencing was peripheral blood. The receptor set was obtained from a woman aged 50 to 65 with COVID-19, enrolled during active disease.

This clone was detected once. This chain uses TRBV19 with TRBJ2-2, with 7 bases lining up with TRBD1. V was clipped by 4 bases and J by 6 bases; unmatched bases: 8. The CDR3 sequence is 15 residues long. The germline CDR1 and CDR2 sequences are LNHDA and SQIVND (reference sequence). The CDR3 region has the DNA TGTGCCAGTAGTACACAGGGGAGTCTTCCCGGGGAGCTGTTTTTT. It is translated as CASSTQGSLPGELFF. The full variable domain, completed using reference TRBV19 and TRBJ2-2, is DGGITQSPKYLFRKEGQNVTLSCEQNLNHDAMYWYRQDPGQGLRLIYYSQIVNDFQKGDIAEGYSVSREKKESFPLTVTSAQKNPTAFYLCASSTQGSLPGELFFGEGSRLTVL.

The V and J genes are TRBV6-5 and TRBJ2-2; 10 nucleotides line up with TRBD2. There are 15 residues in the CDR3. Unmatched junction bases numbered 3, after V lost 5 bases and J lost 3 bases. The germline V gene encodes CDR1 MNHEY and CDR2 SVGAGI. For the CDR3, the DNA is TGTGCCAGCAGTCTAACTAGCGGGGACACCGGGGAGCTGTTTTTT. The encoded protein is CASSLTSGDTGELFF.

This chain uses TRBV11-3 with TRBJ2-1, with a possible D match to TRBD2 (7 bases). The CDR3 runs 16 residues. The V and J ends lost 0 bases and 7 bases respectively, with 16 bases between them. Per the germline V gene, CDR1 is SGHNT and CDR2 is YENEEA. DNA of the CDR3: TGTGCCAGCAGCTTAGATACGAGGGGGGGCGGTAATGAGCAGTTCTTC. It translates to CASSLDTRGGGNEQFF.

The chain recombines TRBV27 with TRBJ1-1, with TRBD1 as a possible D gene (6 bases). The CDR3 loop spans 11 amino acids. In germline, CDR1 is MNHEY, CDR2 SMNVEV (reference sequence). The V end was cut by 6 bases, the J end by 7 bases, with 9 bases between. For the CDR3, the DNA is TGTGCCAGCAGGCGAGGGGGTGAAGCTTTCTTT. Encoded protein: CASRRGGEAFF.

The V and J genes are TRBV27 and TRBJ2-1; D ambiguous. The CDR3 consists of 14 residues. Trimming cost V 4 bases and J 8 bases, with 15 bases left between them. Looked up from germline, CDR1 is MNHEY and CDR2 is SMNVEV (reference sequence). The CDR3 sequence: CASSSGLLVDEQFF. In nucleotides, the CDR3 is TGTGCCAGCAGTTCCGGGTTACTCGTTGATGAGCAGTTCTTC.

As to this clone: At one end the junction does not follow the germline gene, possibly because of a read error. The chain recombines TRBV4-1 with TRBJ1-1, with 8 bases matching TRBD1. CDR1 and CDR2 from the germline V gene are MGHRA and YSYEKL. The CDR3 covers 16 residues. CDR3 amino acids: CASSQPAGDRTRRAVF. The CDR3 region has the DNA TGCGCCAGCAGCCAACCCGCCGGGGACAGGACGCGAAGGGCGGTCTTT.

For this clone: This sample also contains other DNA sequences that code for the same CDR3. CDR3 protein: CASSFGTGNQPQHF. DNA of the CDR3: TGTGCCAGCAGTTTTGGGACAGGGAATCAGCCCCAGCATTTT. The gene calls are TRBV27 and TRBJ1-5, with 9 bases identical to TRBD1. Germline-derived CDR1 and CDR2 are MNHEY and SMNVEV (reference sequence). Trimming took 3 bases from V and 4 from J; bases not matched to a gene: 1. The CDR3 runs 14 residues.

The chain joins TRBV24-1 to TRBJ1-2; D gene uncertain. Trimming took 4 bases from V and 3 from J, leaving 14 bases between them. Germline CDR1 and CDR2: KGHDR and SFDVKD. This CDR3 contains 15 residues. CDR3 in DNA: TGTGCCACCAGTGACCCCGGGGAAGGGCACTATGGCTACACCTTC. Protein sequence: CATSDPGEGHYGYTF.

The chain is built from TRBV5-1 and TRBJ2-3, with a tentative D call TRBD2 (6 bases). The V end lost 0 bases, the J end lost 9 bases, and 17 bases lay between the germline ends. The germline V gene encodes CDR1 SGHRS and CDR2 YFSETQ. The CDR3 loop spans 15 amino acids. The CDR3 coding sequence is TGCGCCAGCAGCTTGGCCGGGGCCGGGGGTGACACGCAGTATTTT. As protein: CASSLAGAGGDTQYF.

The chain combines TRBV6-5 with TRBJ1-1, with D possibly matching TRBD1 (5 bases). Trimming stripped 0 bases from V and 3 bases from J, with 14 bases between. The CDR3 is 16 amino acids. Germline V gene sequence: CDR1 MNHEY, CDR2 SVGAGI. The CDR3 region is CASSYSQGIRDTEAFF. CDR3 in DNA: TGTGCCAGCAGTTACTCTCAGGGAATTCGAGACACTGAAGCTTTCTTT.

This rearrangement joins TRBV5-1 to TRBJ1-1, with D perhaps matching TRBD1 (5 bases). CDR1 and CDR2 (germline): SGHRS, YFSETQ. V lost 4 bases and J lost 6, with 16 bases in between. The CDR3 consists of 14 residues. CDR3 in DNA: TGCGCCAGCAGCCCCGCCCAGGGAAGGGCTGAAGCTTTCTTT. Protein sequence: CASSPAQGRAEAFF.

The chain joins TRBV5-5 to TRBJ2-7, with a tentative D call TRBD2 (5 bases). Trimming removed 6 bases from V and 0 bases from J, with 19 bases in between. The germline V gene encodes CDR1 SGHKS and CDR2 YYEKEE (reference sequence). The length of the CDR3 is 16 residues. The CDR3 DNA sequence: TGTGCCAGCACCACGTCGGCAGGCACTAGCTCCTACGAGCAGTACTTC. It specifies CASTTSAGTSSYEQYF.